This TCR beta chain comes out of a study of blood T cell repertoires in COVID-19. The CDR3 spans 16 residues. CDR1 MNHEY and CDR2 SMNVEV come from the germline V gene (reference sequence). With V trimmed by 5 bases and J by 7 bases, 7 bases remained unmatched. In the authors' workflow: Nucleated cell counts were estimated from reference gene primer amplification. Clones were sequenced by immunoSEQ multiplex PCR, and TCRdb holds only the in-frame ones, with some missing. V and J calls and clone size come straight from that table; D and trimming were deduced from the DNA. The sample carries 350,000 to 400,000 clones, roughly nine tenths recorded once. This clone has just one count. Recruits, aged about 18 to 100 years, lived in 24 US areas. Participants' own reports of clinical history determined their cohort assignment.

Sequenced sample: PBMCs or T cells enriched from blood (not recorded which). The genes are TRBV27 and TRBJ1-6, with 11 bases that match TRBD1. This receptor was taken from a man aged 18-30 years who had recovered from COVID-19. The CDR3 sequence: CASSPLGTGGNSPLHF. The DNA for the CDR3 is TGTGCCAGCAGTCCCCTGGGGACAGGGGGAAATTCACCCCTCCACTTT.